This T cell receptor beta chain originates from a study of OX40 agonist ivuxolimab in advanced cancers. Regarding the research as a whole: Ivuxolimab was a fully human IgG2 agonistic monoclonal antibody targeting the costimulatory receptor OX40 (CD134). Patients were allowed to have had prior anti-PD-1, anti-PD-L1 or anti-CTLA-4 therapy, and approximately 40% of the dose-escalation patients had been treated with checkpoint inhibitors. Among the approximately 50 dose-escalation patients, some 20 had hepatocellular carcinoma, around 15 melanoma, 9 renal cell carcinoma and 9 head and neck cancer. Three dose-escalation patients achieved partial responses, one with hepatocellular carcinoma and two with cutaneous melanoma. The purpose of peripheral TCRbeta sequencing was to test whether ivuxolimab changed TCR sequence diversity and led to clonal T-cell expansion. The monotherapy dose-escalation portion (N of about 50 patients) of the phase I ivuxolimab trial is reported in the paper. A male proportion of 75% to 85% and a mean age of roughly 55 years, ranging from roughly 23 to 90, were recorded for the dose-escalation cohort. Intravenous ivuxolimab was administered to patients every 2 weeks at six dose levels: 0.01, 0.1, 0.3, 1.5, 3 and 10 mg/kg. What the study reported, not specific to this receptor: Low levels of normalized T-cell clonal expansion were also shown by some nonresponding patients. After ivuxolimab, expanded clones were on average more numerous among CD8+ T cells than among CD4+ T cells. Clonal expansion of both CD4+ and CD8+ blood T cells was observed from baseline to week 6 at doses 0.1 to 3.0 mg/kg. In the 0.1-3.0 mg/kg groups, partial responders were among the patients with the lowest normalized peripheral clonal expansion, particularly in CD8+ T cells. Antigen specificity was not determined for the clonally expanded peripheral T cells.

Turning to this clone: Its antigen specificity is not known. Base qualities are not recorded, but no much larger clone differs from it by a single base.

The trial excluded patients who had a history of autoimmune disease or who were on systemic immunosuppression. Peripheral blood for TCR sequencing was drawn from every dose cohort at baseline, at cycle 4 day 1 and at cycle 7 day 1. The samples were taken from a phase I, first-in-human, multicenter, open-label dose-escalation trial of ivuxolimab. The trial enrolled adults with locally advanced or metastatic head and neck squamous cell, hepatocellular, melanoma or renal cell carcinoma. CD4+ and CD8+ T cells were sorted separately from peripheral blood before TCR sequencing. Genomic DNA was isolated from the sorted cells so that the TCRbeta CDR3 region could be sequenced. The immunoSEQ Assay was used to sequence the TCRbeta CDR3 regions. In TCRdb, the immuneACCESS table is reduced to in-frame sequences with V and J assigned. These tables do not hold every clone; where another copy was compared, an unresolved V gene accounts for under half, and the others remain unexplained. The sample table holds 45,000 to 55,000 clones, of which about 88% were seen once. Over 1.5% of the sample rests with the top ten.

From V the trimming removes 6 bases and from J it removes 6 bases, while the gene matches leave 13 bases of the junction unaccounted for. CDR1 and CDR2, looked up from the germline V gene, are SGHTA and FQGNSA. The CDR3, from cysteine to phenylalanine, totals 15 residues. Kept here is only the CDR3 DNA, which spans 45 bases and is read in frame from base 1. The chain joins TRBV7-2 to TRBJ2-7; TRBD1 aligns with 8 central bases. Sequencing used CD4+ or CD8+ T cells sorted from blood, obtained in a trial of the OX40 agonist ivuxolimab. The source is an adult with an advanced solid tumor such as melanoma, head and neck, liver or kidney cancer. CDR3 loop: CASSLIGTGSPEQYF. Here is the DNA: TGTGCCAGCAGTCTCATCGGGACAGGCTCGCCCGAGCAGTACTTC.